These 21 T cell receptor beta chains share one sample of origin, sequenced in a study of identical twins. TCRdb reanalysed the 5' RACE reads using MiXCR and keeps one entry per CDR3 protein. The sample consists of hundreds of thousands of distinct CDR3 sequences, 9% to 15% of them appearing once. The same sample was also studied in work on yellow fever vaccine responses in identical twins.

Sequencing was done on a sample of CD8+ T cells sorted from blood. Source of these receptors: a young woman in good health.

This clonotype was counted a few times. The chain recombines TRBV11-2 with TRBJ2-7; D not resolved. The CDR3 sequence is 13 residues long. CDR1 and CDR2 (germline): SGHAT, FQNNGV. V lost 1 base and J lost 3, with 7 bases in between. The CDR3 sequence is CASSLGVDYEQYV. DNA of the CDR3: TGTGCCAGCAGCTTAGGTGTGGACTACGAGCAGTACGTC.

V and J are TRBV20-1 and TRBJ2-7, with 7 bases identical to TRBD1. CDR3 length: 18 residues. Germline trimming cut 1 base from V and 3 bases from J; bases unmatched to any gene: 18. Germline V gene data show CDR1 as DFQATT and CDR2 as SNEGSKA (reference sequence). The CDR3 region has the DNA TGCAGTGCTAGAGTTCCGGGACAGTTTGATTTGTCAGGCTACGAGCAGTACGTC. Its protein product is CSARVPGQFDLSGYEQYV.

This clonotype was seen many times. This chain joins TRBV29-1 and TRBJ1-1, with D perhaps matching TRBD1 (5 bases). The CDR3 contains 13 residues. V was cut by 3 bases and J by 2 bases, with 10 bases left in between. CDR1 is SQVTM, CDR2 ANQGSEA, per germline. The CDR3 reads CSVDWGINTEAFF. CDR3 in DNA: TGCAGCGTTGATTGGGGGATAAACACTGAAGCTTTCTTT.

This clonotype was counted a few times. The chain couples TRBV2 to TRBJ2-3, with D tentatively TRBD1 (5 bases). Looked up from germline, CDR1 is SNHLY and CDR2 is FYNNEI. V was trimmed by 2 bases and J by 3 bases, leaving 9 bases between them. CDR3 length: 14 residues. The CDR3 region has the DNA TGTGCCAGCAGTGAATCAGGGTGGACAGATACGCAGTATTTT. Its protein is CASSESGWTDTQYF. Full variable domain (remainder filled in from reference TRBV2 and TRBJ2-3): EPEVTQTPSHQVTQMGQEVILRCVPISNHLYFYWYRQILGQKVEFLVSFYNNEISEKSEIFDDQFSVERPDGSNFTLKIRSTKLEDSAMYFCASSESGWTDTQYFGPGTRLTVL.

V usage is TRBV5-1 and J usage is TRBJ2-1; D tentatively reads TRBD1 or TRBD2 (6 bases each). From germline, CDR1 is SGHRS and CDR2 YFSETQ. Trimming took 3 bases from V and 6 from J, leaving 13 bases between them. This CDR3 comprises 14 residues. The CDR3 bases are TGCGCCAGCAGCTCCGAAGGGGGGTTCAATGAGCAGTTCTTC. Its protein is CASSSEGGFNEQFF.

This clonotype was recorded many times. The chain joins TRBV5-1 to TRBJ2-3, with D tentatively TRBD2 (6 bases). The CDR3 length is 14 residues. Per the germline V gene, CDR1 is SGHRS and CDR2 is YFSETQ. The V and J ends lost 4 bases and 6 bases respectively, with 15 bases between them. In DNA form, the CDR3 reads TGCGCCAGCAGCACGGGACTCGCACGGGATACGCAGTATTTT. Its translation: CASSTGLARDTQYF. Full variable domain (outside the CDR3, taken from reference TRBV5-1 and TRBJ2-3): KAGVTQTPRYLIKTRGQQVTLSCSPISGHRSVSWYQQTPGQGLQFLFEYFSETQRNKGNFPGRFSGRQFSNSRSEMNVSTLELGDSALYLCASSTGLARDTQYFGPGTRLTVL.

The rearrangement uses TRBV7-6 and TRBJ2-7; the match to TRBD1 covers 11 bases. The length of the CDR3 is 16 residues. The V and J ends lost 6 bases and 5 bases, in that order; junction bases with no gene match: 12. Germline V gives CDR1 SGHVS, CDR2 FNYEAQ. This CDR3 is CASSRTGGFGRDEQYF. CDR3 coding DNA: TGTGCCAGCAGTCGGACAGGGGGCTTTGGTCGAGACGAGCAGTACTTC.

This clonotype showed up just a few times. The gene calls are TRBV5-6 and TRBJ2-7; D not resolved. The CDR3 runs 15 residues. CDR1 is SGHDT, CDR2 YYEEEE, per germline. V was clipped by 3 bases and J by 5 bases, with 18 bases between them. In DNA form, the CDR3 reads TGTGCCAGCAGCTACGGAGAGAGCCCGAGAGACGAGCAGTACTTC. It is translated as CASSYGESPRDEQYF. Full variable domain (outside the CDR3, taken from reference TRBV5-6 and TRBJ2-7): DAGVTQSPTHLIKTRGQQVTLRCSPKSGHDTVSWYQQALGQGPQFIFQYYEEEERQRGNFPDRFSGHQFPNYSSELNVNALLLGDSALYLCASSYGESPRDEQYFGPGTRLTVT.

This clonotype was found many times. V and J are TRBV20-1 and TRBJ1-6; perhaps TRBD1 as D (5 bases). CDR1 is DFQATT and CDR2 is SNEGSKA in the germline V gene (reference sequence). This CDR3 contains 12 residues. The V and J ends lost 6 bases and 10 bases respectively, with 13 bases between them. CDR3 bases: TGCAGTGCAGACAGCGCCCGCTCACCCCTCCACTTT. This encodes CSADSARSPLHF.

This sequence joins TRBV27 and TRBJ2-6; a weak D match, TRBD2 (6 bases). This CDR3 spans 18 amino acids. Germline-derived CDR1 and CDR2 are MNHEY and SMNVEV (reference sequence). Deletions cut 0 bases from V and 1 base from J, with 13 bases between. CDR3 amino acids: CASSLSAGFGSGANVLTF. For the CDR3, the DNA is TGTGCCAGCAGTTTATCGGCGGGGTTTGGGTCTGGGGCCAACGTCCTGACTTTC.

The V gene is TRBV5-6, the J gene TRBJ2-1; 12 bases fit TRBD2. V shed 3 bases, J shed 7 bases, and the junction held 5 bases outside the gene matches. The CDR3 is made up of 15 amino acids. Looked up from germline, CDR1 is SGHDT and CDR2 is YYEEEE. Here the CDR3 reads CASSSWTSGVNEQFF. CDR3 in DNA: TGTGCCAGCAGCTCCTGGACTAGCGGGGTAAATGAGCAGTTCTTC.

The rearrangement links TRBV28 to TRBJ2-3; 9 bases fit TRBD2. V was pared by 8 bases and J by 2 bases, with 8 bases of the junction left unmatched. The germline gives CDR1 MDHEN, CDR2 SYDVKM. CDR3 size: 15 residues. The CDR3 protein is CASGLAGANTDTQYF. The CDR3 DNA reads as TGTGCCAGCGGGTTAGCGGGGGCCAACACAGATACGCAGTATTTT.

This clonotype was detected only a few times. Written as DNA, the CDR3 is TGTGCCAGCAGCTTAAGGACTAGCGGGGGGGCCGTGTTCAATGAGCAGTTCTTC. Amino acids: CASSLRTSGGAVFNEQFF. The rearrangement uses TRBV7-6 and TRBJ2-1; 15 nucleotides align to TRBD2. The germline CDR1 and CDR2 sequences are SGHVS and FNYEAQ. This CDR3 spans 18 amino acids. With V trimmed by 2 bases and J by 6 bases, 8 bases remained unmatched.

The V gene is TRBV7-9, the J gene TRBJ2-3; TRBD1 agrees at 7 bases. Germline-derived CDR1 and CDR2 are SEHNR and FQNEAQ (reference sequence). Trimming cost V 5 bases and J 8 bases; bases outside gene matches: 13. The CDR3 is 15 residues long. CDR3: CASSEGQSGFGTQYF. The CDR3 bases are TGTGCCAGCAGCGAGGGACAGTCGGGTTTTGGTACGCAGTATTTT.

This clonotype came up a few times. The chain has TRBV28 and TRBJ2-1; 7 positions match TRBD2. The CDR3 is made up of 15 amino acids. Germline CDR1 reads MDHEN; CDR2 reads SYDVKM. J was trimmed by 3 bases and V by 2 bases; bases with no gene match: 4. CDR3 DNA sequence: TGTGCCAGCAGTTTAGGCGGGAGCGGCTACAATGAGCAGTTCTTC. Translating it yields CASSLGGSGYNEQFF.

The chain recombines TRBV2 with TRBJ2-7, with D maybe TRBD2 (5 bases). This CDR3 is built from 12 residues. Trimming left V 3 bases short and J 7 bases short, with 10 bases between. Germline assignment: CDR1 SNHLY and CDR2 FYNNEI. The CDR3 reads CASSESPGEQYF. The CDR3 DNA is TGTGCCAGCAGTGAGAGTCCGGGGGAGCAGTACTTC. Looking up the rest from reference TRBV2 and TRBJ2-7 gives the full variable domain: EPEVTQTPSHQVTQMGQEVILRCVPISNHLYFYWYRQILGQKVEFLVSFYNNEISEKSEIFDDQFSVERPDGSNFTLKIRSTKLEDSAMYFCASSESPGEQYFGPGTRLTVT.

Ten or more counts support this clonotype. V and J are TRBV4-1 and TRBJ2-3, with TRBD2 as a possible D gene (6 bases). Deletions cut 3 bases from V and 0 bases from J, with 13 bases between. This CDR3 spans 16 amino acids. Germline V lookup: CDR1 MGHRA, CDR2 YSYEKL. The CDR3 coding sequence is TGCGCCAGCAGCCAGGAACCTGGGACTAGCACAGATACGCAGTATTTT. As protein: CASSQEPGTSTDTQYF.

In this sample, this clonotype turned up many times. The chain has TRBV4-1 and TRBJ1-1; D unclear. V lost 2 bases, J lost 1 base, and 5 bases lay in between. The CDR3 runs 13 residues. CDR1 and CDR2 from the germline V gene are MGHRA and YSYEKL. The CDR3 here is CASSQRSNTEAFF. DNA of the CDR3: TGCGCCAGCAGCCAACGTTCGAACACTGAAGCTTTCTTT.

The chain carries TRBV7-9 and TRBJ2-3; D perhaps matches TRBD2 (5 bases). The CDR3 loop spans 14 amino acids. The V end was cut by 3 bases, the J end by 6 bases, with 13 bases between. CDR1 and CDR2 from the germline V gene are SEHNR and FQNEAQ (reference sequence). In DNA form, the CDR3 reads TGTGCCAGCAGCTTTAATAGCGTGTCGGATACGCAGTATTTT. This encodes CASSFNSVSDTQYF.

This clonotype has more than one count but fewer than ten. The J gene is TRBJ2-7, the V gene TRBV20-1; D not resolved. The CDR3 is 13 residues long. Trimming shortened V by 6 bases and J by 5 bases, and 17 bases separated the two germline ends. Per the germline V gene, CDR1 is DFQATT and CDR2 is SNEGSKA (reference sequence). The CDR3 bases are TGCAGTGCCGGATTGGAACAGATCGACGAGCAGTACGTC. Encoded protein: CSAGLEQIDEQYV.

This clonotype came up many times. The rearrangement links TRBV4-1 to TRBJ2-1, with a possible D match to TRBD2 (5 bases). The CDR3 extends over 17 amino acids. Trimming shortened V by 0 bases and J by 4 bases, and 16 bases separated the two germline ends. Germline CDR1 reads MGHRA; CDR2 reads YSYEKL. CDR3 sequence (DNA): TGCGCCAGCAGCCAAGATTTCTGGGCCGCGGGTTACAATGAGCAGTTCTTC. It specifies CASSQDFWAAGYNEQFF.